The 5 T cell receptor beta chains below come from one sample, sequenced in a study of shared clonotypes between healthy human individuals. Method: immunoSEQ multiplex PCR; TCRdb's copy keeps in-frame clones and lacks some. Found here are roughly 2.2 million clones, 80% to 95% of them singletons; the top ten hold 0.3% to 0.4%. The sample consisted of naive CD4+ T cells from PBMCs. The subset denotes: CD45RA+ positively selected. The source of these receptors is a man aged 18 to 30 in good health. Some clones in this sample may be carry-over from other donors' samples.

J is TRBJ2-1 and V is TRBV7-3; D gene unclear. The CDR3 has 14 amino acids. Trimming pared 4 bases from V and 5 bases from J, leaving 12 bases between. Germline values: CDR1 SGHTA, CDR2 FQGTGA. The CDR3 sequence is CASSWTTNHNEQFF. The CDR3, as DNA: TGTGCCAGCAGCTGGACCACTAATCACAATGAGCAGTTCTTC.

The gene calls are TRBV29-1 and TRBJ2-6; no clear D gene. Trimming removed 7 bases at V and 4 bases at J, with 17 bases between. Germline assignment: CDR1 SQVTM and CDR2 ANQGSEA. CDR3 length: 15 residues. Here the CDR3 DNA reads TGCAGCGCCAGCTCGGCGCCCGGGGGGGCCAACGTCCTGACTTTC. Its translation: CSASSAPGGANVLTF. The variable domain in full, completed from reference TRBV29-1 and TRBJ2-6, reads SAVISQKPSRDICQRGTSLTIQCQVDSQVTMMFWYRQQPGQSLTLIATANQGSEATYESGFVIDKFPISRPNLTFSTLTVSNMSPEDSSIYLCSASSAPGGANVLTFGAGSRLTVL.

The chain carries TRBV5-1 and TRBJ1-2; no clear D gene. The length of the CDR3 is 17 residues. The germline V gene encodes CDR1 SGHRS and CDR2 YFSETQ. Trimming left V 6 bases short and J 2 bases short, with 23 bases between. The chain's CDR3 is CASKTLEPGASNYGYTF. CDR3 coding DNA: TGCGCCAGCAAGACCTTGGAACCGGGTGCGAGCAACTATGGCTACACCTTC.

This chain uses TRBV9 with TRBJ2-2; maybe TRBD2 (6 bases). V shed 0 bases and J shed 1 base, with 19 bases lying between them. CDR1 SGDLS and CDR2 YYNGEE come from the germline V gene. The CDR3 is 19 amino acids. CDR3 region: CASSVDVGRRGRNTGELFF. CDR3 bases: TGTGCCAGCAGCGTAGACGTGGGTAGGAGGGGAAGGAACACCGGGGAGCTGTTTTTT.

There are many counts of this clone. The J gene is TRBJ2-1, the V gene TRBV7-2, with TRBD1 as a possible D gene (6 bases). Between the trimmed V and J ends, which lost 2 bases and 6 bases, there was a span of 8 bases. The CDR3 consists of 13 residues. CDR1 is SGHTA and CDR2 is FQGNSA in the germline V gene. The CDR3 nucleotides read TGTGCCAGCAGCTTATCCAGGGGCAATGAGCAGTTCTTC. Translating it yields CASSLSRGNEQFF.